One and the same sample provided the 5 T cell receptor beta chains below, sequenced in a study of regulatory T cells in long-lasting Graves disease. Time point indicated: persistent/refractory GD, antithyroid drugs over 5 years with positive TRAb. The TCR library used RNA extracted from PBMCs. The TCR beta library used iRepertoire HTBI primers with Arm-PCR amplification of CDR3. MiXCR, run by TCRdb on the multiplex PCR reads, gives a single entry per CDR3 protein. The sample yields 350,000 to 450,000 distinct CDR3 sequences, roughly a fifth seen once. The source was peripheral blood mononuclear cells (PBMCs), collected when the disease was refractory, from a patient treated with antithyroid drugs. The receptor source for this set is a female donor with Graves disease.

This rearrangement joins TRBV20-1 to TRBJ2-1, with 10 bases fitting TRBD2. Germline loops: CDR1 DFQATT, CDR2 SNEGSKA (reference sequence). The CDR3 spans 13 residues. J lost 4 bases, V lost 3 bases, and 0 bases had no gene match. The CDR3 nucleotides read TGCAGTGCTAGGACTAGCGGGTACAATGAGCAGTTCTTC. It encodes CSARTSGYNEQFF.

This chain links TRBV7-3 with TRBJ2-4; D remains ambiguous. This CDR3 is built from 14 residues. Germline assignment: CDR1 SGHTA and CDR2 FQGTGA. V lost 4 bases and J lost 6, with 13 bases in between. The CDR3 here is CASSSTGSGNIQYF. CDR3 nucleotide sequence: TGTGCCAGCAGCTCGACGGGCTCCGGAAACATTCAGTACTTC. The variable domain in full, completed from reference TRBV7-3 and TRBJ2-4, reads GAGVSQTPSNKVTEKGKYVELRCDPISGHTALYWYRQSLGQGPEFLIYFQGTGAADDSGLPNDRFFAVRPEGSVSTLKIQRTERGDSAVYLCASSSTGSGNIQYFGAGTRLSVL.

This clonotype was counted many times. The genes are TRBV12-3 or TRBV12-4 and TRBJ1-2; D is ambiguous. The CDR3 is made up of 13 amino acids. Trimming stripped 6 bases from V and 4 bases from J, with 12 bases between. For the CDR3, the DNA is TGTGCCAGCAGATTTCATGGGTCCTATGGCTACACCTTC. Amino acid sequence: CASRFHGSYGYTF.

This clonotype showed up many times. DNA for the CDR3: TGCGCCAGCAGCTCCCTCCCGGGACTAGAAACCGGGGAGCTGTTTTTT. Encoded protein: CASSSLPGLETGELFF. The chain joins TRBV5-1 to TRBJ2-2; 8 bases fit TRBD2. Germline-derived CDR1 and CDR2 are SGHRS and YFSETQ. The CDR3 sequence is 16 residues long. With V trimmed by 3 bases and J by 5 bases, 9 bases remained unmatched.

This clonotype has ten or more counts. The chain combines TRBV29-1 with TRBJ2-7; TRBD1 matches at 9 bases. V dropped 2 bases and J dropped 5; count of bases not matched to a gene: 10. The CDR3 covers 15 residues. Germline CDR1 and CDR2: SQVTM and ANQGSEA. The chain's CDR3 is CSVEFPGTGLNEQYF. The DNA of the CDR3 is TGCAGCGTTGAATTCCCCGGGACAGGGTTAAACGAGCAGTACTTC.